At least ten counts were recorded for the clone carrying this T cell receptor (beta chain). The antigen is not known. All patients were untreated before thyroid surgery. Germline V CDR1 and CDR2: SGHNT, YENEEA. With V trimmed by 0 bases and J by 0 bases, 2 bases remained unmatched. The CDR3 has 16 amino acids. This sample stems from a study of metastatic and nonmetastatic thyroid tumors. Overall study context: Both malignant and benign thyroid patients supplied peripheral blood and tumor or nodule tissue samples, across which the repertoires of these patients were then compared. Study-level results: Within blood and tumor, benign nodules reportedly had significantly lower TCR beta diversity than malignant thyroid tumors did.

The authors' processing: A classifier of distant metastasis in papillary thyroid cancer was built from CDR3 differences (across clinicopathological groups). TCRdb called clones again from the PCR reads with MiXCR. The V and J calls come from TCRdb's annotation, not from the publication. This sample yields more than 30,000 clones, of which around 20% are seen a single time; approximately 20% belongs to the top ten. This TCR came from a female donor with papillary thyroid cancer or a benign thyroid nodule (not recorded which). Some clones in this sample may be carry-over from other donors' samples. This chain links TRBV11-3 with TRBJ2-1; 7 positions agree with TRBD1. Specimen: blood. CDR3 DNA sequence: TGTGCCAGCAGCTTAGAAGGGGGCATCTCCTACAATGAGCAGTTCTTC. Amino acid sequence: CASSLEGGISYNEQFF.